This entry is about one T cell receptor beta chain. This entry comes from a study of radiotherapy plus CTLA-4 blockade in lung cancer. Study-wide context: Patients showed objective responses in 18% of cases, and disease control was achieved by approximately 31%.

Germline V CDR1 and CDR2: WNHNN, SYGVQD (reference sequence). The CDR3 length is 16 residues. V was pared by 3 bases and J by 2 bases, with 6 bases of the junction left unmatched. Focal radiation plus CTLA-4 blockade with ipilimumab was administered to patients who had chemo-refractory metastatic non-small-cell lung cancer. Method: immunoSEQ multiplex PCR; TCRdb's copy keeps in-frame clones and lacks some. The sample lists about 64,000 clones, roughly 76% occurring once. The sequence was obtained from a human donor with non-small cell lung cancer whose response to radiotherapy plus ipilimumab could not be evaluated. This specimen consisted of peripheral blood, obtained from a patient treated with radiotherapy plus ipilimumab. The chain employs TRBV10-1 and TRBJ2-2, with 7 nucleotides matching TRBD1. The CDR3 nucleotides are TGCGCCAGCAGTGATTCCGGGACAGTTAACACCGGGGAGCTGTTTTTT. This encodes CASSDSGTVNTGELFF.